The 10 T cell receptor beta chains reported below all come from one sample, sequenced in a study of T cell repertoires in cytomegalovirus infection. MiXCR was run by TCRdb on the reads, yielding one entry per CDR3 protein. The sample has roughly 720,000 distinct CDR3 sequences, approximately 40% seen once. The sequencing input was PBMCs. All receptors derive from a human donor in good health (CMV status not recorded). Some clones in this sample may be carry-over from other donors' samples.

The chain employs TRBV27 and TRBJ1-6, with 10 bases aligning to TRBD1. The V and J ends lost 5 bases and 11 bases, in that order; junction bases with no gene match: 6. The CDR3 has 14 residues. Germline CDR1 MNHEY, CDR2 SMNVEV (reference sequence). CDR3 in amino acids: CASSLGTGVTPLHF. The DNA for the CDR3 is TGTGCCAGCAGTCTCGGGACAGGGGTAACACCCCTCCACTTT.

A word on this clonotype: The CDR3 does not end in the conserved phenylalanine or tryptophan, so this is likely a read error. The chain uses TRBV5-1 and TRBJ1-6, with 10 nucleotides matching TRBD1. From germline, CDR1 is SGHRS and CDR2 YFSETQ. This CDR3 spans 15 amino acids. The V gene end was trimmed by 3 bases and the J gene end by 5 bases; junction bases not matched to a gene: 2. The chain's CDR3 is CASSSGQGNNSPLHL. CDR3 nucleotide sequence: TGCGCCAGCAGCTCGGGACAGGGGAATAATTCACCCCTCCACTTG.

The rearrangement joins TRBV6-5 to TRBJ1-1; no firm D call. The CDR3 consists of 15 residues. Germline V gene data show CDR1 as MNHEY and CDR2 as SVGAGI. Trimming removed 1 base at V and 0 bases at J, with 9 bases between. Here the CDR3 DNA reads TGTGCCAGCAGTTACTGGGCGGGTGTGAACACTGAAGCTTTCTTT. It codes for CASSYWAGVNTEAFF.

The rearrangement links TRBV19 to TRBJ2-1, with D perhaps assigned TRBD1 or TRBD2 (5 bases each). The CDR3 runs to 17 residues. V was shortened by 5 bases and J by 0 bases, with 17 bases between the two germline ends. Germline V gene data show CDR1 as LNHDA and CDR2 as SQIVND (reference sequence). The CDR3 loop reads CASSPGAGTSSYNEQFF. In nucleotides, the CDR3 is TGTGCCAGTAGTCCTGGGGCCGGGACGAGCTCCTACAATGAGCAGTTCTTC.

The rearrangement joins TRBV5-6 to TRBJ1-4; TRBD1 matches at 9 bases. The germline CDR1 and CDR2 sequences are SGHDT and YYEEEE. After removal of 4 bases from V and 8 bases from J, the junction contained 6 bases not matched to a gene. CDR3 length: 14 amino acids. The CDR3 loop reads CASSRSGTGEKLFF. In DNA form, the CDR3 reads TGTGCCAGCAGCCGTTCAGGGACAGGGGAAAAACTGTTTTTT.

The rearrangement uses TRBV28 and TRBJ2-3; 7 bases are shared with TRBD2. V lost 4 bases to trimming and J lost 3 bases; unmatched junction nucleotides: 10. Germline values: CDR1 MDHEN, CDR2 SYDVKM. The CDR3 length is 16 residues. CDR3 nucleotides: TGTGCCAGCAGTTGGCAGGCGGGGGACTTTACAGATACGCAGTATTTT. It codes for CASSWQAGDFTDTQYF.

This clonotype was seen ten or more times. The chain links TRBV28 to TRBJ2-7; D tentatively fits TRBD1 or TRBD2 (5 bases each). The CDR3 has 16 amino acids. Germline V gives CDR1 MDHEN, CDR2 SYDVKM. V lost 5 bases and J 1 base, leaving 18 bases between the germline ends. Here the CDR3 reads CASSDAGHGASYEQYF. CDR3 sequence (DNA): TGTGCCAGCAGTGACGCGGGCCACGGGGCTTCCTACGAGCAGTACTTC.

The rearrangement uses TRBV6-5 and TRBJ2-1; 7 nucleotides align to TRBD1. Germline CDR1 is MNHEY and CDR2 is SVGAGI. V lost 2 bases, J lost 8 bases, and 6 bases stayed unmatched. CDR3 size: 14 residues. The CDR3 sequence: CASSYNRGGHEQFF. CDR3 sequence (DNA): TGTGCCAGCAGTTACAACAGGGGCGGCCATGAGCAGTTCTTC.

This clonotype was detected only a few times. The J gene is TRBJ1-1, the V gene TRBV12-3 or TRBV12-4; 7 nucleotides match TRBD1. J was trimmed by 5 bases and V by 2 bases; bases with no gene match: 8. The CDR3 sequence is 15 residues long. CDR3 in DNA: TGTGCCAGCAGTTTAACAACACAGGGGTGGACTGAAGCTTTCTTT. This translates into CASSLTTQGWTEAFF.

The CDR3 loop is CASSVRQGTDQPQHF. CDR3 bases: TGTGCCAGCAGTGTCAGACAGGGGACAGATCAGCCCCAGCATTTT. The chain couples TRBV2 to TRBJ1-5; 8 nucleotides agree with TRBD1. CDR1 and CDR2 from the germline V gene are SNHLY and FYNNEI. With V trimmed by 4 bases and J by 5 bases, 7 bases remained unmatched. The length of the CDR3 is 15 residues.